The next 17 T cell receptor beta chains were all read from a single sample in a study of control samples from healthy donors and cancer patients. Generated by immunoSEQ multiplex PCR, the TCRdb table keeps only in-frame clones and is missing some. This table holds 120,000 to 150,000 clones, about 91% found once. The sequenced sample was blood. The source of these receptors is a man younger than 45 in good health.

The V and J genes are TRBV28 and TRBJ1-1; D remains unclear. V was clipped by 4 bases and J by 7 bases, with 7 bases between them. CDR1 is MDHEN, CDR2 SYDVKM, per germline. This CDR3 has 11 amino acids. CDR3 loop: CASSSGVEAFF. Written as DNA, the CDR3 is TGTGCCAGCAGTTCGGGAGTTGAAGCTTTCTTT.

V usage is TRBV27 and J usage is TRBJ1-6; the D gene is possibly TRBD1 (5 bases). CDR3 length equals 16 residues. V was trimmed by 5 bases and J by 4 bases, leaving 15 bases between them. Per the germline V gene, CDR1 is MNHEY and CDR2 is SMNVEV (reference sequence). CDR3 in amino acids: CASSGTSLRYNSPLHF. DNA for the CDR3: TGTGCCAGCAGTGGGACTTCTCTGCGTTATAATTCACCCCTCCACTTT.

This chain uses TRBV10-3 with TRBJ1-2, with D perhaps TRBD1 (5 bases). Trimming cost V 7 bases and J 3 bases, with 12 bases left between them. The CDR3 is made up of 13 amino acids. Germline V gene lookup returns CDR1 ENHRY and CDR2 SYGVKD. The chain's CDR3 is CAITQGVDYGYTF. CDR3 in DNA: TGTGCCATCACCCAGGGCGTGGACTATGGCTACACCTTC.

Note on this clone: Distinct nucleotide sequences in the sample also encode this CDR3. The chain carries TRBV6-5 and TRBJ1-1, with TRBD1 matching 7 bases. The CDR3 is 13 residues long. The V and J ends lost 3 bases and 5 bases, in that order; junction bases with no gene match: 3. Germline lookup yields CDR1 MNHEY and CDR2 SVGAGI. The CDR3: CASSYSRGTEAFF. CDR3 bases: TGTGCCAGCAGTTATTCCAGGGGGACTGAAGCTTTCTTT.

The chain couples TRBV28 to TRBJ1-4; 9 bases fit TRBD1. In germline, CDR1 is MDHEN, CDR2 SYDVKM. There are 16 residues in the CDR3. J was trimmed by 0 bases and V by 6 bases; bases with no gene match: 5. This CDR3 reads CASSPDRGATNEKLFF. The CDR3 DNA is TGTGCCAGCAGCCCGGACAGGGGCGCAACTAATGAAAAACTGTTTTTT.

This chain links TRBV6-5 with TRBJ1-2; 8 positions agree with TRBD1. J lost 0 bases, V lost 7 bases, and 4 bases had no gene match. The length of the CDR3 is 14 residues. Germline CDR1 is MNHEY and CDR2 is SVGAGI. CDR3 sequence reads: CASTQDRANYGYTF. The CDR3 nucleotides read TGTGCCAGCACCCAGGACAGGGCTAACTATGGCTACACCTTC.

The rearrangement joins TRBV27 to TRBJ1-2, with a weak D call TRBD1 (5 bases). CDR3 size: 12 residues. Trimming left V 10 bases short and J 4 bases short, with 13 bases between. Germline V gene data show CDR1 as MNHEY and CDR2 as SMNVEV (reference sequence). The CDR3 DNA follows: TGTGCCACCTCCTCTGGGGGCTATGGCTACACCTTC. Protein sequence: CATSSGGYGYTF.

The chain employs TRBV5-3 and TRBJ1-6; 7 bases match TRBD1. TRBV5-3 is labeled an ORF, and its function is uncertain. Trimming cost V 6 bases and J 5 bases; bases outside gene matches: 8. The CDR3 runs 15 residues. DNA of the CDR3: TGTGCCAGAACCAGGGTGGGACAGAATAATTCACCCCTCCACTTT. The encoded protein is CARTRVGQNNSPLHF.

The chain carries TRBV9 and TRBJ1-3; 9 bases align to TRBD1. Germline V gene sequence: CDR1 SGDLS, CDR2 YYNGEE. V was clipped by 5 bases and J by 1 base; unmatched bases: 4. The CDR3 totals 15 residues. The CDR3: CASSSQGASGNTIYF. CDR3 sequence (DNA): TGTGCCAGCAGTTCACAGGGGGCTTCTGGAAACACCATATATTTT.

The chain carries TRBV6-5 and TRBJ1-1; 7 positions match TRBD1. CDR1 and CDR2 (germline): MNHEY, SVGAGI. The CDR3 has 14 amino acids. V dropped 7 bases and J dropped 0; count of bases not matched to a gene: 5. The CDR3 loop reads CASNPDRVNTEAFF. The DNA for the CDR3 is TGTGCCAGCAACCCCGACAGGGTGAACACTGAAGCTTTCTTT.

The V call is TRBV25-1, the J call TRBJ2-7; D may correspond to TRBD1 or TRBD2 (5 bases each). Germline lookup yields CDR1 MGHDK and CDR2 SYGVNS. This CDR3 spans 17 amino acids. V shed 2 bases and J shed 1 base, with 18 bases lying between them. The CDR3 DNA follows: TGTGCCAGCAGTGAAGGGGGTGGGGCACAGCATTCCTACGAGCAGTACTTC. Translated: CASSEGGGAQHSYEQYF.

The chain has TRBV6-4 and TRBJ1-6; 9 bases line up with TRBD1. Trimming took 2 bases from V and 10 from J; bases not matched to a gene: 6. The CDR3 length is 15 residues. Per germline, CDR1 MRHNA and CDR2 SNTAGT. Written as DNA, the CDR3 is TGTGCCAGCAGTGACGAGGGGACAGGGTACTCACCCCTCCACTTT. Encoded protein: CASSDEGTGYSPLHF.

The genes are TRBV28 and TRBJ2-1; 8 bases are a match to TRBD2. Germline trimming cut 7 bases from V and 4 bases from J; bases unmatched to any gene: 3. Germline loops: CDR1 MDHEN, CDR2 SYDVKM. The CDR3 extends over 13 amino acids. CDR3 bases: TGTGCCAGCACCGCTAGCGGGTACAATGAGCAGTTCTTC. As protein: CASTASGYNEQFF.

The rearrangement joins TRBV6-1 to TRBJ2-7, with no clear D. Germline V lookup: CDR1 MNHNS, CDR2 SASEGT. With 0 bases removed from V and 1 base from J, the gap between germline ends came to 7 bases. This CDR3 spans 14 amino acids. CDR3 bases: TGTGCCAGCAGTGAAGCTGACGGGTCCTACGAGCAGTACTTC. Translating it yields CASSEADGSYEQYF.

The chain carries TRBV7-9 and TRBJ2-2; D unresolved. The V gene's germline CDR1 is SEHNR and CDR2 FQNEAQ (reference sequence). The CDR3 consists of 11 residues. V lost 3 bases, J lost 6 bases, and 2 bases lay in between. The CDR3 region is CASSFAGELFF. As DNA, the CDR3 is TGTGCCAGCAGCTTCGCCGGGGAGCTGTTTTTT.

This chain connects TRBV19 to TRBJ1-1; D unresolved. Trimming took 0 bases from V and 1 from J, leaving 9 bases between them. This CDR3 region has 15 residues. Germline loops: CDR1 LNHDA, CDR2 SQIVND (reference sequence). The CDR3 DNA follows: TGTGCCAGTAGTATAGATCGGGATCCGAACACTGAAGCTTTCTTT. Residues: CASSIDRDPNTEAFF.

J is TRBJ2-3 and V is TRBV6-2 or TRBV6-3, with 11 bases identical to TRBD1. There are 16 residues in the CDR3. J lost 6 bases, V lost 5 bases, and 10 bases had no gene match. Germline CDR1 reads MNHEY; CDR2 reads SVGEGT. CDR3 loop: CASSKGQGALEDTQYF. The DNA of the CDR3 is TGTGCCAGCAGTAAAGGACAGGGGGCGCTGGAGGATACGCAGTATTTT.